This T cell receptor (beta chain) was identified during a study of T cell responses to AZD1222 COVID-19 vaccine. Study conclusions and caveats: The study reported that nearly half of spike-specific TCRs target unmutated variant regions. The donor group comprised mostly white British people and more females; the analysis possibly underestimated clonal diversity.

The table came from immunoSEQ multiplex PCR; TCRdb's copy has only in-frame clones and leaves some out. The data contain about 260,000 clones, 80% to 95% of them singletons. Note on this clone: The antigen is unknown.

Germline CDR1 and CDR2: SGHTA and FQGNSA. This CDR3 region has 15 residues. V shed 2 bases, J shed 2 bases, and the junction held 5 bases outside the gene matches. The TCR was taken from an adult in good health. The chain couples TRBV7-2 to TRBJ2-7; TRBD1 aligns across 8 bases. The sequenced sample was peripheral blood, obtained on day 0 of AZD1222 vaccination. The CDR3 is CASSLTTGAPYEQYF. The CDR3 bases are TGTGCCAGCAGCTTAACGACAGGGGCCCCCTACGAGCAGTACTTC.